The 5 T cell receptor beta chains listed next were all sequenced from one sample in a study of early T cells in non-severe SARS-CoV-2 infection. In TCRdb, the 5' RACE reads were re-called with MiXCR into one record per CDR3 protein. The sample lists about 49,000 distinct CDR3 sequences, approximately 4.1% occurring once. Sequences were obtained from whole blood. These receptors all stem from an adult who was a healthcare worker with PCR-confirmed SARS-CoV-2 infection or an uninfected control (not recorded which).

This clonotype is labeled medium-sized. V gene TRBV9 combines with J gene TRBJ2-3; TRBD1 is a possible D gene (6 bases). V lost 4 bases to trimming and J lost 5 bases, with 8 bases between them. The CDR3 contains 12 residues. From germline, CDR1 is SGDLS and CDR2 YYNGEE. As DNA, the CDR3 is TGTGCCAGCAGCCCCAGGGGAGATACGCAGTATTTT. It translates to CASSPRGDTQYF.

This clonotype was counted at least ten times. The gene calls are TRBV19 and TRBJ2-3; a possible D gene is TRBD2 (5 bases). The CDR3 runs to 15 residues. V gave up 5 bases and J gave up 3 bases, with 15 bases separating them. CDR1 and CDR2 (germline): LNHDA, SQIVND (reference sequence). In DNA, the CDR3 is TGTGCCAGTAGTTACCAGTGGACTGAGACAGATACGCAGTATTTT. Amino acid sequence: CASSYQWTETDTQYF.

This clonotype was detected only a few times. This chain connects TRBV4-2 to TRBJ2-5; D assignment may be TRBD1 or TRBD2 (5 bases each). Trimming left V 2 bases short and J 5 bases short, with 12 bases between. The CDR3 runs 14 residues. Germline lookup yields CDR1 LGHNA and CDR2 YNFKEQ. Here the CDR3 reads CASSQRRDEETQYF. The CDR3 DNA follows: TGTGCCAGCAGCCAAAGAAGGGACGAGGAGACCCAGTACTTC.

The sample holds many counts of this clonotype. J is TRBJ2-1 and V is TRBV6-2 or TRBV6-3; 8 positions match TRBD2. CDR1 and CDR2 (germline): MNHEY, SVGEGT. The ends lost 5 bases at V and 3 bases at J; junction bases unmatched: 15. The CDR3 runs 18 residues. CDR3 sequence: CASSPGLGFSGVYNEQFF. The CDR3 region has the DNA TGTGCCAGCAGTCCGGGACTAGGTTTTTCAGGCGTCTACAATGAGCAGTTCTTC.

This clonotype was seen only a few times. The chain has TRBV5-1 and TRBJ1-1; 9 bases line up with TRBD1. Germline V gene lookup returns CDR1 SGHRS and CDR2 YFSETQ. This CDR3 comprises 16 residues. Trimming at V came to 2 bases and at J to 2 bases, leaving 7 bases not matched to a gene. The CDR3 protein is CASSFGQGQVNTEAFF. CDR3 sequence (DNA): TGCGCCAGCAGCTTTGGACAGGGGCAGGTTAACACTGAAGCTTTCTTT.